The 14 T cell receptor beta chains listed next were all sequenced from one sample in a study of shared clonotypes between healthy human individuals. Libraries were prepared by immunoSEQ multiplex PCR; TCRdb keeps only in-frame clonotypes and omits some of them. This table has about 470,000 clones, more than 75% appearing once. Sequencing was performed on PBMCs. The source of these receptors is a middle-aged woman in good health. Some clones in this sample may be carry-over from other donors' samples.

A word on this clone: This likely reflects a read error, since a far larger clone is one base away. The conserved phenylalanine or tryptophan normally closing the CDR3 is absent here, so this likely arose from a read error. DNA of the CDR3: TGTGCCAGCAGTCCCACAGAGAACACTGAAGCTTTCCTT. It encodes CASSPTENTEAFL. The chain has TRBV6-4 and TRBJ1-1; unclear D gene. The CDR3 has 13 residues. CDR1 MRHNA and CDR2 SNTAGT come from the germline V gene. V was clipped by 5 bases and J by 1 base, with 8 bases between them.

Details on this clone: With a much larger clone just one base away, this may be a read error. The rearrangement links TRBV30 to TRBJ2-2; 10 bases agree with TRBD2. The CDR3 has 16 residues. Looked up from germline, CDR1 is GTSNPN and CDR2 is SVGIG (reference sequence). CDR3 in amino acids: CAWTLGLAGVAGELVF. CDR3 bases: TGTGCCTGGACCCTAGGGCTAGCGGGAGTGGCCGGGGAGCTGGTTTTT.

The chain joins TRBV7-3 to TRBJ1-2; no definite D call. V gave up 2 bases and J gave up 7 bases, with 14 bases separating them. The germline V gene has CDR1 SGHTA and CDR2 FQGTGA. This CDR3 is built from 14 residues. The CDR3 DNA is TGTGCCAGCAGCTTAGGGCCGCTTGAGGGTGGCTACACCTTC. This sequence encodes CASSLGPLEGGYTF.

The chain links TRBV19 to TRBJ2-7, with 15 bases that match TRBD2. The V gene end was trimmed by 4 bases and the J gene end by 5 bases; junction bases not matched to a gene: 6. Germline loops: CDR1 LNHDA, CDR2 SQIVND (reference sequence). The CDR3 has 16 amino acids. The CDR3 sequence is CASSTGLAGGVNEQYF. The DNA for the CDR3 is TGTGCCAGTAGTACGGGACTAGCGGGAGGTGTAAACGAGCAGTACTTC.

The chain has TRBV4-3 and TRBJ2-5; D unresolved. Per the germline V gene, CDR1 is LGHNA and CDR2 is YSLEER. V shed 0 bases and J shed 1 base, with 3 bases lying between them. This CDR3 has 13 amino acids. CDR3 amino acids: CASSQEVQETQYF. The CDR3 DNA reads as TGCGCCAGCAGCCAAGAGGTCCAAGAGACCCAGTACTTC.

The chain employs TRBV9 and TRBJ1-4; D unclear. Trimming removed 3 bases at V and 3 bases at J, with 12 bases between. This CDR3 has 15 amino acids. CDR1 is SGDLS, CDR2 YYNGEE, per germline. The CDR3 coding sequence is TGTGCCAGCAGCGCCTCCCTCGGTCCTAATGAAAAACTGTTTTTT. Amino acids: CASSASLGPNEKLFF.

This clone was recorded many times. V gene TRBV7-8 combines with J gene TRBJ2-2; 9 nucleotides align to TRBD1. Trimming cost V 5 bases and J 5 bases; bases outside gene matches: 9. CDR3 length: 16 residues. The germline V gene has CDR1 SGHVS and CDR2 FQNEAQ. As DNA, the CDR3 is TGTGCCAGCAGCCCTACCCGGGACAGGGTTACCGGGGAGCTGTTTTTT. This codes for CASSPTRDRVTGELFF. Using reference TRBV7-8 and TRBJ2-2 for the parts outside the CDR3, the full variable domain is GAGVSQSPRYKVAKRGQDVALRCDPISGHVSLFWYQQALGQGPEFLTYFQNEAQLDKSGLPSDRFFAERPEGSVSTLKIQRTQQEDSAVYLCASSPTRDRVTGELFFGEGSRLTVL.

This clone was seen more than once but under ten times. The rearrangement uses TRBV7-8 and TRBJ2-3, with 8 positions matching TRBD1. The junction had 10 bases not matched to a gene; V was cut back by 2 bases and J by 6 bases. The V gene's germline CDR1 is SGHVS and CDR2 FQNEAQ. The CDR3 is 16 residues long. CDR3 DNA sequence: TGTGCCAGCAGCTTACCTATGAGAAACAGGGGGGATACGCAGTATTTT. Translated: CASSLPMRNRGDTQYF. The whole variable domain, filled in from reference TRBV7-8 and TRBJ2-3, reads GAGVSQSPRYKVAKRGQDVALRCDPISGHVSLFWYQQALGQGPEFLTYFQNEAQLDKSGLPSDRFFAERPEGSVSTLKIQRTQQEDSAVYLCASSLPMRNRGDTQYFGPGTRLTVL.

This clone has only a few counts. The rearrangement joins TRBV28 to TRBJ2-3; D may be TRBD2 (6 bases). CDR3 length: 15 amino acids. Looked up from germline, CDR1 is MDHEN and CDR2 is SYDVKM. Trimming removed 3 bases from V and 1 base from J, with 11 bases in between. The CDR3 coding sequence is TGTGCCAGCAGTTTCAGACTAGAAGGCACAGATACGCAGTATTTT. Translating it yields CASSFRLEGTDTQYF.

This clone has ten or more counts. V and J are TRBV5-1 and TRBJ2-7, with 10 bases aligning to TRBD1. Unmatched junction bases numbered 7, after V lost 4 bases and J lost 6 bases. CDR1 SGHRS and CDR2 YFSETQ come from the germline V gene. This CDR3 spans 14 amino acids. The CDR3, as DNA: TGCGCCAGCAGCCTAGGTGACAGGGGGCCCGAGCAGTACTTC. As protein: CASSLGDRGPEQYF. The whole variable domain, remainder taken from reference TRBV5-1 and TRBJ2-7, is KAGVTQTPRYLIKTRGQQVTLSCSPISGHRSVSWYQQTPGQGLQFLFEYFSETQRNKGNFPGRFSGRQFSNSRSEMNVSTLELGDSALYLCASSLGDRGPEQYFGPGTRLTVT.

J is TRBJ2-5 and V is TRBV7-9; D gene unclear. This CDR3 comprises 14 residues. Trimming left V 1 base short and J 2 bases short, with 8 bases between. The germline V gene has CDR1 SEHNR and CDR2 FQNEAQ (reference sequence). The CDR3 protein is CASSLGFTQETQYF. The CDR3 DNA is TGTGCCAGCAGCTTAGGTTTCACACAAGAGACCCAGTACTTC.

The rearrangement joins TRBV28 to TRBJ2-1; the match to TRBD2 covers 7 bases. The germline gives CDR1 MDHEN, CDR2 SYDVKM. The CDR3 has 13 amino acids. Trimming at V came to 5 bases and at J to 9 bases, leaving 7 bases not matched to a gene. In DNA form, the CDR3 reads TGTGCCAGCAGTCCGCGGACTAGTGGTGAGCAGTTCTTC. Protein sequence: CASSPRTSGEQFF.

This sequence joins TRBV11-2 and TRBJ2-4; unclear D gene. V lost 5 bases to trimming and J lost 10 bases, with 12 bases between them. Germline-derived CDR1 and CDR2 are SGHAT and FQNNGV. The length of the CDR3 is 12 residues. CDR3 residues: CASSPRIGIQYF. Written as DNA, the CDR3 is TGTGCCAGCAGCCCGCGAATCGGGATTCAGTACTTC. Combining the CDR3 with reference TRBV11-2 and TRBJ2-4 gives the whole variable domain EAGVAQSPRYKIIEKRQSVAFWCNPISGHATLYWYQQILGQGPKLLIQFQNNGVVDDSQLPKDRFSAERLKGVDSTLKIQPAKLEDSAVYLCASSPRIGIQYFGAGTRLSVL.

A remark on this clone: Mismatch with germline at one junction end may stem from a read error. This chain connects TRBV15 to TRBJ2-1; no definite D call. Looked up from germline, CDR1 is LNHNV and CDR2 is YYDKDF (reference sequence). The CDR3 covers 15 residues. The CDR3 spells CATSRDERRANEQFF. CDR3 DNA sequence: TGTGCCACCAGTAGAGACGAGAGACGGGCCAATGAGCAGTTCTTC.